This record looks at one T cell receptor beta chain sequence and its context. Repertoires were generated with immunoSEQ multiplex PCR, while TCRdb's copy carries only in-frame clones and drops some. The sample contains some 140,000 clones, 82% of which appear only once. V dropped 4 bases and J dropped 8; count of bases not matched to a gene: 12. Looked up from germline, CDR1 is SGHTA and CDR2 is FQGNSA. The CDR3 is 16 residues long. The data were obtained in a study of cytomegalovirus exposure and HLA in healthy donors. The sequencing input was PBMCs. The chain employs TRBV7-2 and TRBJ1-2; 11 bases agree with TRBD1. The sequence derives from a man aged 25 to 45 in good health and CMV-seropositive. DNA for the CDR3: TGTGCCAGCAGCTCCAGGACAGGGGGCGAGCTAGGAGGCTACACCTTC. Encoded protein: CASSSRTGGELGGYTF. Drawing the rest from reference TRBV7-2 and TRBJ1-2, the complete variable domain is GAGVSQSPSNKVTEKGKDVELRCDPISGHTALYWYRQSLGQGLEFLIYFQGNSAPDKSGLPSDRFSAERTGGSVSTLTIQRTQQEDSAVYLCASSSRTGGELGGYTFGSGTRLTVV.